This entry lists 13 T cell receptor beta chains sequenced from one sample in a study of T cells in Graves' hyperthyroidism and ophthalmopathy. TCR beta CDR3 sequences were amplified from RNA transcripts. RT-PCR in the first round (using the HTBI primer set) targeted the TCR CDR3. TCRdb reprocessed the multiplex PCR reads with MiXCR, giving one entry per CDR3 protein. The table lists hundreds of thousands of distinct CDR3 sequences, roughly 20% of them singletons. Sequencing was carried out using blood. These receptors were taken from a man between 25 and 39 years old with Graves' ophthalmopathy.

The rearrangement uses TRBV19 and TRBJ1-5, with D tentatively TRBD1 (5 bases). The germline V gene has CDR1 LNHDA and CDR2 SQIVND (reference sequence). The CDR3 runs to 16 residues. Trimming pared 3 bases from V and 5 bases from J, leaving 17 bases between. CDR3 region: CASSIGRARGDQPQHF. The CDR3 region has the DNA TGTGCCAGTAGTATTGGGAGGGCGCGAGGGGATCAGCCCCAGCATTTT.

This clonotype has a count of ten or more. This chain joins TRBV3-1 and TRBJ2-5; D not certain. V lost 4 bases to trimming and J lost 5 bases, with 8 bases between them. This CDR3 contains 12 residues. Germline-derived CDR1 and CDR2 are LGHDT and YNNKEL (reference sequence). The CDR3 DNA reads TGTGCCAGCAGCCCGGTGACGGAGACCCAGTACTTC. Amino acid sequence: CASSPVTETQYF.

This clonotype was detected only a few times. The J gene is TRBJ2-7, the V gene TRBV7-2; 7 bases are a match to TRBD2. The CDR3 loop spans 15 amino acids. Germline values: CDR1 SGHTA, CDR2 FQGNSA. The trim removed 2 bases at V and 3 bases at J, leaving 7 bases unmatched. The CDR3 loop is CASSLRAGVVYEQYF. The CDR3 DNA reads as TGTGCCAGCAGCTTAAGGGCGGGAGTAGTCTACGAGCAGTACTTC.

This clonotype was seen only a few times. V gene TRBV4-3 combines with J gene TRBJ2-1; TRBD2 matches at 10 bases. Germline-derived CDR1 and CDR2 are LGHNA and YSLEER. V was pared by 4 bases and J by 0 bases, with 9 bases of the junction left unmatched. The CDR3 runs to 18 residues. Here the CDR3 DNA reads TGCGCCAGCAGCCCCCAAGCAGCGGGGGGGAGCTCCTACAATGAGCAGTTCTTC. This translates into CASSPQAAGGSSYNEQFF.

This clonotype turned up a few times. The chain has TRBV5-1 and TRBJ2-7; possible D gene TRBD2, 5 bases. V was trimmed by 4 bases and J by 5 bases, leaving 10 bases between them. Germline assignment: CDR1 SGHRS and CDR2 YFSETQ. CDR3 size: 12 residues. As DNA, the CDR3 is TGCGCCAGCAGCCCGGAGAGGGACGAGCAGTACTTC. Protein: CASSPERDEQYF.

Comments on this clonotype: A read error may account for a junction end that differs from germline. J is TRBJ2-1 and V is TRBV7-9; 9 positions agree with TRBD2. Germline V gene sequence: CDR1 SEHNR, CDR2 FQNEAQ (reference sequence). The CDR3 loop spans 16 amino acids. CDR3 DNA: TGTGCCAGCGGCTTAGGTGCGACTAGCGGCTACAATGAGCAGTTCTTC. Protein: CASGLGATSGYNEQFF.

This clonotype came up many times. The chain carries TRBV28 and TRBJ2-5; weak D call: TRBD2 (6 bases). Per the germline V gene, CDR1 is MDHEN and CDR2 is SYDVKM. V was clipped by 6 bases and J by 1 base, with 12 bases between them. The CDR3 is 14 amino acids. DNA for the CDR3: TGTGCCAGCAGGAATAGCGGATCCCAAGAGACCCAGTACTTC. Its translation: CASRNSGSQETQYF.

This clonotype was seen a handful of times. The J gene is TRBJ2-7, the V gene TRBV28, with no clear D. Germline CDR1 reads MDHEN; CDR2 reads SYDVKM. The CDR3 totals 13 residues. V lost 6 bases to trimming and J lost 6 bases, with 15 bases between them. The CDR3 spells CASRTSFKGEQYF. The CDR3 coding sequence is TGTGCCAGCAGAACAAGTTTTAAGGGCGAGCAGTACTTC.

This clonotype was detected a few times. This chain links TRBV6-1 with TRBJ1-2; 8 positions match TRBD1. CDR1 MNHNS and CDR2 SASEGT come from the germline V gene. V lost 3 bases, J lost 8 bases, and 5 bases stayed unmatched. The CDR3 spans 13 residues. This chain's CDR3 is CASSDRGLGGYTF. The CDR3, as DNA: TGTGCCAGCAGTGACAGGGGGCTCGGAGGCTACACCTTC.

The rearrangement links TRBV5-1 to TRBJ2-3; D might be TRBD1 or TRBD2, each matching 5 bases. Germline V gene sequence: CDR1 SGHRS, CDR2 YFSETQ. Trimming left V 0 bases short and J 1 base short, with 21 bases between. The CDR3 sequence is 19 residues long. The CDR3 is CASSLEGSGTMRGTDTQYF. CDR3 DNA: TGCGCCAGCAGCTTGGAAGGGTCAGGGACCATGAGAGGCACAGATACGCAGTATTTT.

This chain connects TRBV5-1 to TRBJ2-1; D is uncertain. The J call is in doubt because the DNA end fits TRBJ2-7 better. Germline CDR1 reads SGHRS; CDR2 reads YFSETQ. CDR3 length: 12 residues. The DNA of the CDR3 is TGCGCCAGCAGCTTGGGGGTTAATGAGCAGTACTTC. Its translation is CASSLGVNEQYF.

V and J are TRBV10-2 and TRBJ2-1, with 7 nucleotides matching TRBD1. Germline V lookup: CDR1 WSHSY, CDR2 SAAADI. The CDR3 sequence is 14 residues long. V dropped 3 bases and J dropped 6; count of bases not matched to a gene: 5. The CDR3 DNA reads TGCGCCAGCAGTGAAGCCAGGGGGTTCAATGAGCAGTTCTTC. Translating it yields CASSEARGFNEQFF.

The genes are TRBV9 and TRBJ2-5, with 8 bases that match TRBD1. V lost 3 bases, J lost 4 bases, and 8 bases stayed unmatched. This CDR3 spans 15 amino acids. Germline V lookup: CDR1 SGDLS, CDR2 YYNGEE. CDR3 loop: CASSASTGDGETQYF. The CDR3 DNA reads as TGTGCCAGCAGCGCTTCGACAGGGGACGGAGAGACCCAGTACTTC. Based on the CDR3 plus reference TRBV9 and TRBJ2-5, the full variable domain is DSGVTQTPKHLITATGQRVTLRCSPRSGDLSVYWYQQSLDQGLQFLIQYYNGEERAKGNILERFSAQQFPDLHSELNLSSLELGDSALYFCASSASTGDGETQYFGPGTRLLVL.